Listed below are T cell receptor beta chains from one sample, sequenced in a study of blood T cells in healthy people across ages. TCRdb called the 5' RACE reads again in MiXCR, with one record for every CDR3 protein. The sample records over 600,000 distinct CDR3 sequences, about 47% being singletons. The sample comprised blood. The receptors derive from a man older than 75 in good health. The CDR3 runs from the conserved cysteine through the conserved F or W. Fields, in order: V gene, J gene, D gene, clone size, CDR3 protein, CDR3 DNA. The D gene is left open where the match is weak. Clone size is given for some rows only: seen once, a few or many times, or a class if the clone is expanded.

>TRBV28|TRBJ2-3|NA|NA
CASTALKGGTDTQYF
TGTGCCAGCACGGCTCTCAAAGGGGGCACAGATACGCAGTATTTT
>TRBV7-9|TRBJ2-1|TRBD2|NA
CASSLVRGGRGGETQFF
TGTGCCAGCAGCTTAGTCCGTGGCGGGAGAGGAGGAGAGACCCAGTTCTTC
>TRBV12-3/TRBV12-4|TRBJ2-1|TRBD2|NA
CAGSKNPRVYPGTSGIDEQFF
TGTGCCGGCAGCAAAAACCCACGGGTGTATCCCGGGACTAGCGGGATTGATGAGCAGTTCTTC
>TRBV6-2/TRBV6-3|TRBJ2-7|TRBD2|NA
CASSYSVGLAVVSSYEQYF
TGTGCCAGCAGTTACTCTGTGGGACTAGCGGTAGTCAGCTCCTACGAGCAGTACTTC
>TRBV12-3/TRBV12-4|TRBJ2-7|NA|few
CASSLSGQPIATYEQYF
TGTGCCAGCAGTTTAAGTGGACAACCGATAGCAACCTACGAGCAGTACTTC
>TRBV4-2|TRBJ2-1|TRBD2|NA
CASSPLSGRDQFF
TGTGCCAGCAGCCCCCTTAGCGGGAGGGATCAGTTCTTC
>TRBV7-2|TRBJ2-5|NA|NA
CASSYRGGWPQYF
TGTGCCAGCAGCTATAGGGGGGGGTGGCCCCAGTACTTC
>TRBV5-1|TRBJ1-3|NA|NA
CASSPAPGTGNTIYF
TGCGCCAGCAGCCCAGCGCCGGGCACAGGAAACACCATATATTTT
>TRBV15|TRBJ2-7|NA|few
CTTSITGNSYEQYF
TGTACCACCAGCATCACGGGAAACTCCTACGAGCAGTACTTC
>TRBV29-1|TRBJ2-3|NA|few
CSAQAVGHTQYF
TGCAGCGCCCAAGCGGTGGGGCATACGCAGTATTTT
>TRBV20-1|TRBJ2-3|TRBD2|few
CSARATSGSTDTQYF
TGCAGTGCTAGAGCCACTAGCGGGAGCACAGATACGCAGTATTTT
>TRBV18|TRBJ2-3|TRBD2|NA
CASSPPAGEDTQYF
TGTGCCAGCTCACCACCGGCGGGAGAAGATACGCAGTATTTT
>TRBV20-1|TRBJ2-3|TRBD1|NA
CSYRDRASTDTQYF
TGCAGTTACCGGGACAGGGCCAGCACAGATACGCAGTATTTT
>TRBV28|TRBJ2-2|TRBD1|NA
CASRRGTGGKWTGELFF
TGTGCCAGCAGGCGGGGGACAGGGGGCAAATGGACTGGGGAGCTGTTTTTT
>TRBV29-1|TRBJ2-6|TRBD1|NA
CSVVVPRTGGPSGANVLTF
TGCAGCGTTGTCGTACCTCGGACAGGGGGCCCTTCTGGGGCCAACGTCCTGACTTTC
>TRBV9|TRBJ2-1|NA|few
CASHEVTGYNEQFF
TGTGCCTCCCACGAGGTGACTGGGTACAATGAGCAGTTCTTC
>TRBV27|TRBJ2-1|TRBD2|NA
CASRRLAGGHEQFF
TGTGCCAGCAGGAGACTAGCGGGAGGTCATGAGCAGTTCTTC
>TRBV28|TRBJ2-3|NA|few
CASSFAVPGKDTQYF
TGTGCCAGCAGTTTCGCGGTCCCGGGGAAGGATACGCAGTATTTT
>TRBV7-2|TRBJ2-3|TRBD2|many
CASSQEAAGTSGMDTQYF
TGTGCCAGCAGTCAAGAGGCGGCCGGGACTAGCGGGATGGATACGCAGTATTTT
>TRBV9|TRBJ2-3|TRBD2|few
CASSPRGLAGAADTQYF
TGTGCCAGCAGCCCCCGGGGACTAGCGGGAGCTGCAGATACGCAGTATTTT
>TRBV20-1|TRBJ2-3|TRBD2|NA
CSARGEGYTQYF
TGCAGTGCTAGGGGGGAGGGATACACGCAGTATTTT
>TRBV7-2|TRBJ2-5|TRBD2|NA
CASSLVSGRSQETQYF
TGTGCCAGCAGCTTAGTCAGCGGGAGATCTCAAGAGACCCAGTACTTC
>TRBV20-1|TRBJ2-7|NA|NA
CSAHRVEDEQYF
TGCAGTGCTCACAGGGTTGAGGACGAGCAGTACTTC
>TRBV12-3/TRBV12-4|TRBJ1-5|NA|few
CASSRGPINQPQHF
TGTGCCAGCAGCCGCGGACCGATCAATCAGCCCCAGCATTTT
>TRBV20-1|TRBJ2-5|TRBD2|NA
CSASPGLAGESKTQYF
TGCAGTGCTAGTCCCGGACTAGCGGGAGAATCGAAGACCCAGTACTTC
>TRBV13|TRBJ2-3|TRBD2|NA
CASSLPAGGVDTQYF
TGTGCCAGCAGCTTACCCGCGGGAGGGGTAGATACGCAGTATTTT
>TRBV20-1|TRBJ2-3|NA|few
CSARDQGTRAPDTQYF
TGCAGTGCTAGAGACCAAGGGACACGGGCCCCAGATACGCAGTATTTT
>TRBV20-1|TRBJ2-1|TRBD2|NA
CSAAGLLYNEQFF
TGCAGTGCTGCGGGACTATTATACAATGAGCAGTTCTTC
>TRBV9|TRBJ2-7|TRBD1|few
CASSARTGVSEQYF
TGTGCCAGCAGCGCGCGGACAGGAGTTTCCGAGCAGTACTTC
>TRBV3-1|TRBJ2-2|NA|NA
CASSLPQGWNTGELFF
TGTGCCAGCAGCCTCCCACAGGGTTGGAACACCGGGGAGCTGTTTTTT
>TRBV27|TRBJ2-7|NA|few
CASRGLSVPPYEQYF
TGTGCCAGCAGGGGGCTCAGTGTCCCCCCCTACGAGCAGTACTTC
>TRBV11-1|TRBJ2-5|NA|few
CASSLAGLEETQYF
TGTGCCAGCAGCTTAGCGGGGCTAGAAGAGACCCAGTACTTC
>TRBV20-1|TRBJ2-3|TRBD2|few
CSARPASGYTDTQYF
TGCAGTGCCAGACCGGCTAGCGGATACACAGATACGCAGTATTTT
>TRBV5-1|TRBJ1-5|TRBD1|few
CASSQGTDSNQPQHF
TGCGCCAGCAGCCAAGGGACAGATAGCAATCAGCCCCAGCATTTT
>TRBV7-2|TRBJ2-5|NA|NA
CASGGAFQETQYF
TGTGCCAGCGGGGGGGCCTTCCAAGAGACCCAGTACTTC
>TRBV4-3|TRBJ2-1|TRBD2|NA
CASSRGLAPYNEQFF
TGCGCCAGCAGCCGAGGACTAGCACCCTACAATGAGCAGTTCTTC
>TRBV2|TRBJ2-2|NA|NA
CASRGGPRTGELFF
TGTGCCAGCAGGGGAGGACCTCGGACCGGGGAGCTGTTTTTT
>TRBV18|TRBJ2-7|TRBD1|few
CASSPAGTGMYEQYF
TGTGCCAGCTCACCAGCGGGGACAGGGATGTACGAGCAGTACTTC
>TRBV12-3/TRBV12-4|TRBJ2-7|NA|NA
CASSLRDLGSYEQYF
TGTGCCAGCAGCCTCCGGGACTTAGGCTCCTACGAGCAGTACTTC
>TRBV20-1|TRBJ2-5|TRBD1|few
CSARDPTGDGGEQYF
TGCAGTGCTAGAGACCCGACAGGGGATGGAGGGGAGCAGTACTTC
>TRBV12-3/TRBV12-4|TRBJ2-5|NA|NA
CASSTRSRGGQETQYF
TGTGCCAGCAGCACCCGATCCAGGGGTGGCCAAGAGACCCAGTACTTC
>TRBV4-2|TRBJ2-3|NA|NA
CASSQDSSDRTDTQYF
TGTGCCAGCAGCCAAGACTCTAGCGATCGCACAGATACGCAGTATTTT
>TRBV5-6|TRBJ2-7|NA|NA
CASSPGKDREQYF
TGTGCCAGCAGCCCAGGGAAGGACCGCGAGCAGTACTTC
>TRBV30|TRBJ2-7|NA|NA
CAGQDTGVPSYEQYF
TGTGCCGGTCAGGACACGGGGGTGCCCTCCTACGAGCAGTACTTC
>TRBV12-3/TRBV12-4|TRBJ2-7|NA|NA
CASSLYPGTYEQYF
TGTGCCAGCAGTTTGTATCCCGGTACCTACGAGCAGTACTTC
>TRBV7-2|TRBJ1-2|NA|many
CASGEGTYGYTF
TGTGCCAGCGGGGAGGGAACGTATGGCTACACCTTC
>TRBV7-9|TRBJ2-7|TRBD1|NA
CASSLASQGAYEQYF
TGTGCCAGCAGCTTAGCTAGCCAGGGGGCGTACGAGCAGTACTTC